The clone carrying this TCR beta chain has only one observation. Its target is not known. Profiled with immunoSEQ multiplex PCR; TCRdb holds only in-frame clones, not every one. The sample holds approximately 99,000 clones, approximately 80% seen once. The sample belongs to a study of PD-1 blockade in classical Hodgkin lymphoma. Looking at the study overall: With a 2-week interval, patients received intravenous nivolumab at 3 mg/kg.

Study outcomes and limitations: Diminished baseline TCR diversity has been reported in newly diagnosed patients relative to healthy donors. Whoever responded completely had baseline diversity much like that seen in newly diagnosed patients.

The CDR3 is 13 amino acids. The germline V and J ends were trimmed by 4 bases and 4 bases, with 10 bases remaining between them. The germline gives CDR1 MNHNS, CDR2 SASEGT. All the patients suffered relapse after autologous stem cell transplantation, and brentuximab vedotin exposure differed. Complete response, partial response or progressive disease made up the best responses. This rearrangement joins TRBV6-1 to TRBJ1-1; D not resolved. The starting material was peripheral blood mononuclear cells (PBMCs), obtained before the second cycle of nivolumab. The TCR sequence derives from a human donor with classical Hodgkin lymphoma. The DNA of the CDR3 is TGTGCCAGCAGTGGGACCTGGGGCACTGAAGCTTTCTTT. It codes for CASSGTWGTEAFF.